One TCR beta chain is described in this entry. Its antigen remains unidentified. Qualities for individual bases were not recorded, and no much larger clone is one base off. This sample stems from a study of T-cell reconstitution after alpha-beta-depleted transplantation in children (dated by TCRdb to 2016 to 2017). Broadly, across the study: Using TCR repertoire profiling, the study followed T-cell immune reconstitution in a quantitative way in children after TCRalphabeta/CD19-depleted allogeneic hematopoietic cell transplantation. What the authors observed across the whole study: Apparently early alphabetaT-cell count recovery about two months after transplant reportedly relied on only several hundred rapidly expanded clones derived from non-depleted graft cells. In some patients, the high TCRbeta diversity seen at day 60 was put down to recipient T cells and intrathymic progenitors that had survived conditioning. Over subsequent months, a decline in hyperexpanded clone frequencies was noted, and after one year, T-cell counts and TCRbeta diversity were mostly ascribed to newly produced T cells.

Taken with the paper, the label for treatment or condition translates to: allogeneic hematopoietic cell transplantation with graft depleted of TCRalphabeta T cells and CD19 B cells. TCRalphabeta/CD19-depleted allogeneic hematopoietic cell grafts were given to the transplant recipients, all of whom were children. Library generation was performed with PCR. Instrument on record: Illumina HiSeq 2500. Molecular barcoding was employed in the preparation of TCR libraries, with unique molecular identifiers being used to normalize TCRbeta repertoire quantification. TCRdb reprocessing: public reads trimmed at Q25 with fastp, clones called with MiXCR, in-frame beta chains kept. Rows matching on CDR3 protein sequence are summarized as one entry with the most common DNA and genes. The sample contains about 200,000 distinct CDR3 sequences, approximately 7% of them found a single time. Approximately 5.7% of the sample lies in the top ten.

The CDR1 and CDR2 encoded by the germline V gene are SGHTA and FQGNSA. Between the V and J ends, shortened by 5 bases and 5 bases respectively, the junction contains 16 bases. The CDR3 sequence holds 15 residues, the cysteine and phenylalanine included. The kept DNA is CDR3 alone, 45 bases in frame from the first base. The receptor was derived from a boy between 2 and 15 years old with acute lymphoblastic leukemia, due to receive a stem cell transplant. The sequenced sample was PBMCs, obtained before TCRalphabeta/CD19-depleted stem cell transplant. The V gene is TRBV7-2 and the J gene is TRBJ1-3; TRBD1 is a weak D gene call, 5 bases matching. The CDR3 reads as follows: CASSQPRGFRNTIYF. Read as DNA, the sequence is TGTGCCAGCAGCCAGCCTCGGGGGTTTCGAAACACCATATATTTT.